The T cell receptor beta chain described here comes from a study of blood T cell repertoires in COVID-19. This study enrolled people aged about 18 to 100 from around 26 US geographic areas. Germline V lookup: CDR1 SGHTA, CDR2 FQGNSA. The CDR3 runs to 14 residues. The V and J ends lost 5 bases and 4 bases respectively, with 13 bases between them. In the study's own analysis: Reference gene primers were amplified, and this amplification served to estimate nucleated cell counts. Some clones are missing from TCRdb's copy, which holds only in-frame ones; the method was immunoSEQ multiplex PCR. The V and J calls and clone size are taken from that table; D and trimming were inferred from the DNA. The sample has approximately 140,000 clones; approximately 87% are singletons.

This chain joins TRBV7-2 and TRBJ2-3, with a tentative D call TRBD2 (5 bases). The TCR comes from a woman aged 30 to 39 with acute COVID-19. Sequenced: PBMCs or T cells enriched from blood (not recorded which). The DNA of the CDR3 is TGTGCCAGCAGCCCCGACTACGGTTCAGATACGCAGTATTTT. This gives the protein CASSPDYGSDTQYF.